One sample yielded the 25 T cell receptor beta chains listed below, sequenced in a study of blood T cell repertoires in COVID-19. This table comes from immunoSEQ multiplex PCR, and its TCRdb copy is limited to in-frame clones, with some not included. The profile shows about 250,000 clones, roughly 84% of them singletons. The specimen sequenced was peripheral blood. Receptor source: a woman aged 40-49 years with active or convalescent COVID-19.

The chain carries TRBV28 and TRBJ1-3; perhaps TRBD1 as D (6 bases). V gave up 7 bases and J gave up 6 bases, with 19 bases separating them. CDR3 length: 15 residues. The germline CDR1 and CDR2 sequences are MDHEN and SYDVKM. The CDR3 loop reads CASNLGQGSKNTIYF. As DNA, the CDR3 is TGTGCCAGCAACCTCGGGCAGGGGTCTAAAAACACCATATATTTT.

This clone was seen only once. The chain combines TRBV5-1 with TRBJ2-1; 9 bases align to TRBD1. Trimming at V came to 4 bases and at J to 2 bases, leaving 4 bases not matched to a gene. The CDR3 is 15 residues long. The germline gives CDR1 SGHRS, CDR2 YFSETQ. The CDR3 loop is CASSPGQGPYNEQFF. The CDR3 bases are TGCGCCAGCAGCCCAGGACAGGGGCCCTACAATGAGCAGTTCTTC. Complete variable domain (other parts from reference TRBV5-1 and TRBJ2-1): KAGVTQTPRYLIKTRGQQVTLSCSPISGHRSVSWYQQTPGQGLQFLFEYFSETQRNKGNFPGRFSGRQFSNSRSEMNVSTLELGDSALYLCASSPGQGPYNEQFFGPGTRLTVL.

This clone was seen a few times. V is TRBV13 and J is TRBJ1-4; perhaps TRBD1 as D (5 bases). Per the germline V gene, CDR1 is PRHDT and CDR2 is FYEKMQ (reference sequence). The CDR3 has 15 residues. Trimming cost V 5 bases and J 6 bases, with 16 bases left between them. CDR3 in amino acids: CASSPLGGIDEKLFF. In nucleotides, the CDR3 is TGTGCCAGCAGCCCCCTCGGGGGAATCGATGAAAAACTGTTTTTT.

This chain uses TRBV3-1 (or the pseudogene TRBV3-2) with TRBJ1-1; 11 bases align to TRBD1. This CDR3 contains 15 residues. The V segment lost 1 base and the J segment 11 bases; nucleotides outside the gene matches: 9. Germline CDR1 is LGHDT and CDR2 is YNNKEL (reference sequence). Here the CDR3 reads CASSQVRGQGAVAFF. CDR3 nucleotides: TGTGCCAGCAGCCAAGTGAGAGGACAGGGGGCCGTGGCTTTCTTT.

The chain employs TRBV27 and TRBJ1-4; D is ambiguous. V lost 3 bases to trimming and J lost 3 bases, with 11 bases between them. This CDR3 is 15 amino acids long. In germline, CDR1 is MNHEY, CDR2 SMNVEV (reference sequence). This CDR3 is CASSFQRQANEKLFF. The CDR3 DNA follows: TGTGCCAGCAGTTTCCAGCGGCAGGCTAATGAAAAACTGTTTTTT. The variable domain in full, completed from reference TRBV27 and TRBJ1-4, reads EAQVTQNPRYLITVTGKKLTVTCSQNMNHEYMSWYRQDPGLGLRQIYYSMNVEVTDKGDVPEGYKVSRKEKRNFPLILESPSPNQTSLYFCASSFQRQANEKLFFGSGTQLSVL.

The V call is TRBV5-5, the J call TRBJ2-1, with 7 bases that match TRBD2. Germline loops: CDR1 SGHKS, CDR2 YYEKEE (reference sequence). The length of the CDR3 is 14 residues. V dropped 6 bases and J dropped 9; count of bases not matched to a gene: 12. Written as DNA, the CDR3 is TGTGCCAGCATCAACTCCCGGACTAGAATTGAGCAGTTCTTC. It codes for CASINSRTRIEQFF.

V is TRBV7-8 and J is TRBJ1-2; possible D gene TRBD1, 5 bases. The germline CDR1 and CDR2 sequences are SGHVS and FQNEAQ. V lost 1 base and J 7 bases, leaving 10 bases between the germline ends. The CDR3 covers 13 residues. CDR3 region: CASSLGREAGYTF. CDR3 in DNA: TGTGCCAGCAGCTTAGGCAGGGAGGCTGGCTACACCTTC.

This chain uses TRBV19 with TRBJ2-2, with D hard to call. CDR1 and CDR2 (germline): LNHDA, SQIVND (reference sequence). V gave up 5 bases and J gave up 3 bases, with 10 bases separating them. The CDR3 is made up of 14 amino acids. DNA of the CDR3: TGTGCCAGTAGTTCCTCCCCCGACACCGGGGAGCTGTTTTTT. Its translation: CASSSSPDTGELFF.

This chain connects TRBV29-1 to TRBJ1-3; D might be TRBD1 (5 bases). Trimming took off 7 bases at V and 0 bases at J, with 13 bases between the two ends. Germline loops: CDR1 SQVTM, CDR2 ANQGSEA. The CDR3 covers 14 residues. The CDR3 DNA sequence: TGCAGCGGTCGGGGGGATTACTCTGGAAACACCATATATTTT. Protein: CSGRGDYSGNTIYF.

The V and J genes are TRBV7-9 and TRBJ1-2, with 9 positions matching TRBD1. This CDR3 has 15 residues. Germline trimming cut 5 bases from V and 7 bases from J; bases unmatched to any gene: 11. Germline loops: CDR1 SEHNR, CDR2 FQNEAQ (reference sequence). The CDR3 loop is CASSLSTGGRGGYTF. For the CDR3, the DNA is TGTGCCAGCAGCCTATCCACAGGGGGCCGGGGTGGCTACACCTTC.

This clone was counted only a few times. The V and J genes are TRBV20-1 and TRBJ2-3, with D hard to call. The V end lost 1 base, the J end lost 6 bases, and 5 bases lay between the germline ends. Germline CDR1 DFQATT, CDR2 SNEGSKA (reference sequence). CDR3 length: 11 amino acids. This CDR3 is CSARGTDTQYF. The CDR3 DNA follows: TGCAGTGCTAGAGGAACTGATACGCAGTATTTT.

The chain recombines TRBV28 with TRBJ1-6; D gene ambiguous. Deletions cut 7 bases from V and 10 bases from J, with 14 bases between. The CDR3 extends over 13 amino acids. Germline lookup yields CDR1 MDHEN and CDR2 SYDVKM. Written as DNA, the CDR3 is TGTGCCAGCATCAGAGACTTAGGATCACCCCTCCACTTT. It is translated as CASIRDLGSPLHF.

The chain recombines TRBV6-2 or TRBV6-3 with TRBJ2-5; 9 bases fit TRBD2. Per germline, CDR1 MNHEY and CDR2 SVGEGT. The CDR3 sequence is 15 residues long. Trimming cost V 2 bases and J 7 bases; bases outside gene matches: 8. CDR3 loop: CASSYRAGLASTQYF. CDR3 bases: TGTGCCAGCAGTTACCGCGCCGGACTAGCGTCGACCCAGTACTTC.

This chain uses TRBV6-5 with TRBJ1-2; unclear D gene. V lost 8 bases to trimming and J lost 8 bases, with 12 bases between them. Germline CDR1 is MNHEY and CDR2 is SVGAGI. This CDR3 has 11 amino acids. Here the CDR3 reads CASSIGEGYTF. Written as DNA, the CDR3 is TGTGCCAGCTCCATTGGAGAAGGCTACACCTTC.

This clone has just a few counts. The chain links TRBV7-9 to TRBJ1-1; TRBD1 matches 11 bases. This CDR3 is built from 15 residues. Germline CDR1 is SEHNR and CDR2 is FQNEAQ (reference sequence). V lost 5 bases and J lost 3; bases outside the gene matches: 5. The CDR3 DNA reads TGTGCCAGCAGCAATAGGGGACAGGGGGACACTGAAGCTTTCTTT. Its translation: CASSNRGQGDTEAFF.

The chain couples TRBV24-1 to TRBJ2-3, with TRBD2 identical over 9 bases. CDR3 length equals 20 residues. Losses at the gene ends were 0 bases for V and 0 bases for J; bases not matched to a gene: 12. Germline V gives CDR1 KGHDR, CDR2 SFDVKD. CDR3 DNA sequence: TGTGCCACCAGTGATTTGCAAGGTAGCGGGGGACCCTCTAGCACAGATACGCAGTATTTT. This gives the protein CATSDLQGSGGPSSTDTQYF.

The CDR3 DNA reads as TGTGCCAGCAGCTCGGCGGGTTCACCCCTCCACTTT. It is translated as CASSSAGSPLHF. This chain uses TRBV5-6 with TRBJ1-6, with D unclear. The germline V gene has CDR1 SGHDT and CDR2 YYEEEE. CDR3 size: 12 residues. The ends were cut back, 3 bases at V and 9 bases at J, with 7 bases in the middle. The full variable domain, rest sourced from reference TRBV5-6 and TRBJ1-6, is DAGVTQSPTHLIKTRGQQVTLRCSPKSGHDTVSWYQQALGQGPQFIFQYYEEEERQRGNFPDRFSGHQFPNYSSELNVNALLLGDSALYLCASSSAGSPLHFGNGTRLTVT.

The chain recombines TRBV12-5 with TRBJ2-5, with TRBD1 matching over 8 bases. J gave up 2 bases and V 6 bases, and 5 bases lay outside the gene matches. CDR1 is LGHNT, CDR2 FRNRAP, per germline. The CDR3 totals 14 residues. This CDR3 is CASGLGTGQETQYF. CDR3 sequence (DNA): TGTGCTAGTGGGCTCGGGACAGGACAAGAGACCCAGTACTTC.

The gene calls are TRBV9 and TRBJ1-2; 9 nucleotides align to TRBD1. Trimming cost V 3 bases and J 5 bases; bases outside gene matches: 8. Germline V gene lookup returns CDR1 SGDLS and CDR2 YYNGEE. The CDR3 runs to 15 residues. The CDR3 DNA is TGTGCCAGCAGCGCCCCTTGGACAGGGGCTTATGGCTACACCTTC. It codes for CASSAPWTGAYGYTF.

The rearrangement links TRBV27 to TRBJ1-6; D is unclear. V was shortened by 3 bases and J by 10 bases, with 10 bases between the two germline ends. This CDR3 has 13 amino acids. CDR1 MNHEY and CDR2 SMNVEV come from the germline V gene (reference sequence). CDR3 sequence reads: CASSLTPGSPLHF. Written as DNA, the CDR3 is TGTGCCAGCAGTTTGACCCCCGGGTCACCCCTCCACTTT.

The chain employs TRBV7-9 and TRBJ1-2; TRBD1 matches 11 bases. Trimming took 4 bases from V and 5 from J; bases not matched to a gene: 3. The germline CDR1 and CDR2 sequences are SEHNR and FQNEAQ (reference sequence). This CDR3 region has 14 residues. CDR3: CASSWGTGGYGYTF. For the CDR3, the DNA is TGTGCCAGCAGCTGGGGGACAGGGGGATATGGCTACACCTTC.

At least ten counts were recorded for this clone. This rearrangement joins TRBV4-1 to TRBJ2-7, with a tentative D call TRBD1 (5 bases). The ends were cut back, 4 bases at V and 3 bases at J, with 16 bases in the middle. This CDR3 is built from 15 residues. The germline gives CDR1 MGHRA, CDR2 YSYEKL. This chain's CDR3 is CASSLLQGAGYEQYF. The CDR3 coding sequence is TGCGCCAGCAGCCTATTGCAGGGTGCAGGCTACGAGCAGTACTTC.

The chain combines TRBV28 with TRBJ1-3; D possibly corresponds to TRBD1 (5 bases). Germline CDR1 reads MDHEN; CDR2 reads SYDVKM. The ends were cut back, 10 bases at V and 0 bases at J, with 16 bases in the middle. The CDR3 extends over 15 amino acids. CDR3 nucleotides: TGTGCCACTCTACAAGGGGCAACCTCTGGAAACACCATATATTTT. Amino acids: CATLQGATSGNTIYF.

This chain connects TRBV6-5 to TRBJ2-3; 11 bases map to TRBD1. J lost 4 bases, V lost 6 bases, and 3 bases had no gene match. The length of the CDR3 is 14 residues. Germline CDR1 and CDR2: MNHEY and SVGAGI. The CDR3 nucleotides are TGTGCCAGCAGGGACAGGGGGCGGTCAGATACGCAGTATTTT. It is translated as CASRDRGRSDTQYF.

The count of this clone is one. Relative to the germline gene, one junction end is altered; a read error may explain this. The rearrangement uses TRBV19 and TRBJ2-5, with 9 bases matching TRBD2. Germline CDR1 reads LNHDA; CDR2 reads SQIVND (reference sequence). The CDR3 extends over 16 amino acids. The CDR3 bases are TGCGCCAGTACCTCAACGGCGGGGGGGCGGGTAAAGACCCAGTACTTC. Its protein is CASTSTAGGRVKTQYF.